These T cell receptor beta chains were read from a single sample in a study of beta chain features in type 1 diabetes. Assay used: immunoSEQ multiplex PCR; TCRdb lists only in-frame clones, some missing. Here the sample spans about 620,000 clones, about 14% being singletons. The sample taken for sequencing was naive CD4+ T cells from blood. Receptors were obtained from a man aged 18 to 29 in good health. CDR3s include the opening cysteine and the closing phenylalanine or tryptophan. Each record gives: D gene, J gene, V gene, clone size, CDR3 protein, CDR3 DNA. A D gene is named only where the DNA matches it firmly. A row's size may be missing; if present it is once, few, many or a size class.

-	TRBJ1-1	TRBV6-1	-	CASRHNTEAFF	TGTGCCAGCAGGCATAACACTGAAGCTTTCTTT
-	TRBJ2-1	TRBV7-3	few	CASRSNQGRNEQFF	TGTGCCAGCAGGAGCAATCAGGGTCGGAATGAGCAGTTCTTC
-	TRBJ2-7	TRBV21-1	-	CASSNATGQFSYEQYF	TGTGCCAGCAGCAATGCCACGGGACAGTTCTCCTACGAGCAGTACTTC
-	TRBJ2-3	TRBV5-1	-	CASSVGGADTQYF	TGCGCCAGCAGCGTGGGGGGAGCAGATACGCAGTATTTT
TRBD1	TRBJ2-7	TRBV7-8	-	CASSRRDRGYEQYF	TGTGCCAGCAGCCGAAGGGACAGGGGTTACGAGCAGTACTTC
TRBD2	TRBJ2-7	TRBV10-3	-	CATRLAGGTYEQYF	TGTGCCACCCGACTAGCGGGAGGAACCTACGAGCAGTACTTC
TRBD1	TRBJ1-5	TRBV6-5	-	CASSPAGQAGQPQHF	TGTGCCAGCAGTCCCGCGGGACAGGCAGGTCAGCCCCAGCATTTT
TRBD1	TRBJ2-3	TRBV6-6	-	CASSRDRGHRDTQYF	TGTGCCAGCAGCCGGGACAGGGGGCACAGAGATACGCAGTATTTT
-	TRBJ2-7	TRBV29-1	-	CSVANVRFFSYEQYF	TGCAGCGTTGCTAACGTTCGATTTTTCTCCTACGAGCAGTACTTC
TRBD2	TRBJ2-7	TRBV10-3	few	CAIRAGGPTYEQYF	TGTGCCATCAGAGCGGGGGGCCCTACCTACGAGCAGTACTTC
-	TRBJ2-3	TRBV5-1	few	CASSLPTSSSDTQYF	TGCGCCAGCAGCTTACCCACTAGCTCCTCAGATACGCAGTATTTT
TRBD2	TRBJ2-1	TRBV30	-	CAWGTSGYYNEQFF	TGTGCCTGGGGGACTAGCGGGTATTACAATGAGCAGTTCTTC
-	TRBJ1-2	TRBV15	-	CATSTGQPVYGYTF	TGTGCCACCAGCACAGGACAGCCCGTCTATGGCTACACCTTC
-	TRBJ2-6	TRBV14	few	CASSPIPSGANVLTF	TGTGCCAGCAGCCCGATACCCTCTGGGGCCAACGTCCTGACTTTC
-	TRBJ1-2	TRBV4-1	few	CASSQDRGGPYYGYTF	TGCGCCAGCAGCCAAGATCGTGGGGGGCCGTACTATGGCTACACCTTC
-	TRBJ2-3	TRBV18	few	CASSRGTPSLDTQYF	TGTGCCAGCTCACGCGGGACACCTTCGTTAGATACGCAGTATTTT
-	TRBJ1-2	TRBV7-2	-	CASSLTRDYGYTF	TGTGCCAGCAGCTTAACGAGGGACTATGGCTACACCTTC